This T cell receptor (beta chain) was found in a study of technical replicates of blood from a few donors. Some clones are missing from TCRdb's copy, which holds only in-frame ones; the method was immunoSEQ multiplex PCR. The table includes roughly 56,000 clones, 90% to 95% detected once. The CDR3 consists of 14 residues. CDR1 is MGHDK, CDR2 SYGVNS, per germline. Trimming removed 1 base from V and 4 bases from J; junction bases left unmatched: 3. Material: PBMCs. This clonotype was obtained from a human donor in good health. Some clones in this sample may be carry-over from other donors' samples. V gene TRBV25-1 combines with J gene TRBJ2-5; 7 nucleotides match TRBD2. CDR3 sequence reads: CASSEWGGRETQYF. CDR3 sequence (DNA): TGTGCCAGCAGTGAATGGGGGGGGAGAGAGACCCAGTACTTC.